This entry lists 30 T cell receptor beta chains sequenced from one sample in a study of early T cells in non-severe SARS-CoV-2 infection. MiXCR, applied by TCRdb to the 5' RACE reads, yields one record per CDR3 protein. The profile covers about 50,000 distinct CDR3 sequences, with approximately 12% appearing a single time and about 2.5% taken by the ten largest. The sequencing here drew on whole blood, taken at baseline. The receptors originated from an adult who was a healthcare worker with PCR-confirmed SARS-CoV-2 infection or an uninfected control (not recorded which).

This clonotype showed up just a few times. The genes are TRBV27 and TRBJ2-7, with 8 positions matching TRBD1. This CDR3 region has 12 residues. After removal of 6 bases from V and 9 bases from J, the junction contained 7 bases not matched to a gene. The germline gives CDR1 MNHEY, CDR2 SMNVEV (reference sequence). The CDR3, as DNA: TGTGCCAGCAGACCGGACAGGGTACGGCAGTACTTC. Protein sequence: CASRPDRVRQYF.

This clonotype has just a few counts. J is TRBJ1-3 and V is TRBV24-1, with unresolved D. V was cut by 1 base and J by 0 bases, with 9 bases left in between. Germline V gives CDR1 KGHDR, CDR2 SFDVKD. The CDR3 contains 16 residues. In nucleotides, the CDR3 is TGTGCCACCAGTGATTTACAACATCGCTCTGGAAACACCATATATTTT. As protein: CATSDLQHRSGNTIYF.

J is TRBJ1-3 and V is TRBV7-8; D not resolved. Germline V gives CDR1 SGHVS, CDR2 FQNEAQ. The CDR3 has 16 residues. Trimming shortened V by 1 base and J by 1 base, and 11 bases separated the two germline ends. The CDR3 loop is CASSLVSAGSGNTIYF. For the CDR3, the DNA is TGTGCCAGCAGCTTAGTTTCAGCGGGGTCTGGAAACACCATATATTTT.

Ten or more counts support this clonotype. This rearrangement joins TRBV6-2 or TRBV6-3 to TRBJ2-5; the D gene is possibly TRBD2 (7 bases). Trimming removed 2 bases at V and 5 bases at J, with 24 bases between. CDR1 is MNHEY and CDR2 is SVGEGT in the germline V gene. The CDR3 covers 18 residues. The CDR3 sequence is CASSYPSATGGLQETQYF. CDR3 DNA sequence: TGTGCCAGCAGTTACCCAAGTGCTACGGGGGGCCTCCAGGAGACCCAGTACTTC.

The chain couples TRBV28 to TRBJ2-1, with TRBD2 identical over 10 bases. V shed 3 bases and J 0 bases; nucleotides not matched to a gene: 2. This CDR3 contains 16 residues. Looked up from germline, CDR1 is MDHEN and CDR2 is SYDVKM. In DNA form, the CDR3 reads TGTGCCAGCAGTTTTGCTAGCGGGAGCTCCTACAATGAGCAGTTCTTC. It codes for CASSFASGSSYNEQFF.

The chain combines TRBV6-2 or TRBV6-3 with TRBJ2-7, with TRBD2 matching over 13 bases. After removal of 6 bases from V and 6 bases from J, the junction contained 5 bases not matched to a gene. CDR1 is MNHEY, CDR2 SVGEGT, per germline. CDR3 length: 14 amino acids. CDR3 amino acids: CASRRLAGGSEQYF. CDR3 bases: TGTGCCAGCAGAAGACTAGCGGGAGGCTCCGAGCAGTACTTC.

This clonotype has just a few counts. CDR3 coding DNA: TGTGCCAGCAAGTCCTGGGACGGTTCCTACGAGCAGTACTTC. Its translation: CASKSWDGSYEQYF. The chain employs TRBV12-3 or TRBV12-4 and TRBJ2-7; either TRBD1 or TRBD2 may supply D (5 bases each). V was shortened by 7 bases and J by 1 base, with 14 bases between the two germline ends. The CDR3 is made up of 14 amino acids.

This clonotype was observed at least ten times. This sequence joins TRBV4-3 and TRBJ2-7; D gene uncertain. Trimming left V 1 base short and J 2 bases short, with 9 bases between. The CDR3 contains 14 residues. Looked up from germline, CDR1 is LGHNA and CDR2 is YSLEER. The CDR3 sequence: CASSQARPTYEQYF. The CDR3 DNA follows: TGCGCCAGCAGCCAAGCGAGACCAACCTACGAGCAGTACTTC.

The table lists this clonotype with many counts. This chain joins TRBV7-8 and TRBJ2-2; 8 nucleotides agree with TRBD2. The germline V gene encodes CDR1 SGHVS and CDR2 FQNEAQ. This CDR3 region has 16 residues. J was trimmed by 3 bases and V by 2 bases; bases with no gene match: 5. CDR3 DNA: TGTGCCAGCAGCTTATTCGGGAGGGCCTACACCGGGGAGCTGTTTTTT. This encodes CASSLFGRAYTGELFF. The full variable domain, with the rest looked up from reference TRBV7-8 and TRBJ2-2, is GAGVSQSPRYKVAKRGQDVALRCDPISGHVSLFWYQQALGQGPEFLTYFQNEAQLDKSGLPSDRFFAERPEGSVSTLKIQRTQQEDSAVYLCASSLFGRAYTGELFFGEGSRLTVL.

This clonotype was observed many times. The chain carries TRBV29-1 and TRBJ2-7; 7 bases align to TRBD1. There are 14 residues in the CDR3. CDR1 is SQVTM, CDR2 ANQGSEA, per germline. The V segment lost 1 base and the J segment 1 base; nucleotides outside the gene matches: 4. Written as DNA, the CDR3 is TGCAGCGTTGAAGGTGGGACAGCTTCCTACGAGCAGTACTTC. Its translation: CSVEGGTASYEQYF.

This clonotype has at least ten counts. The chain is built from TRBV14 and TRBJ2-7; the D is unclear. Germline CDR1 reads SGHDN; CDR2 reads FVKESK. The CDR3 covers 16 residues. V was trimmed by 2 bases and J by 3 bases, leaving 17 bases between them. The CDR3 loop reads CASSQPRSGQHYEQYF. CDR3 sequence (DNA): TGTGCCAGCAGCCAACCCCGTTCCGGGCAGCACTACGAGCAGTACTTC.

This clonotype was found a few times. This sequence joins TRBV28 and TRBJ2-7; 7 bases agree with TRBD1. Germline lookup yields CDR1 MDHEN and CDR2 SYDVKM. The CDR3 runs to 15 residues. Trimming took 2 bases from V and 5 from J; bases not matched to a gene: 9. This CDR3 is CASSLRGQGWDEQYF. In DNA, the CDR3 is TGTGCCAGCAGTTTAAGGGGGCAGGGCTGGGACGAGCAGTACTTC.

The chain couples TRBV3-1 to TRBJ2-7; D gene ambiguous. The CDR3 runs to 13 residues. Per germline, CDR1 LGHDT and CDR2 YNNKEL (reference sequence). The V gene lost 2 bases and the J gene lost 1 base, with 6 bases spanning the gap. CDR3 sequence (DNA): TGTGCCAGCAGCCAACCCGCATCCTACGAGCAGTACTTC. Its translation is CASSQPASYEQYF.

The chain combines TRBV6-2 or TRBV6-3 with TRBJ2-2; no firm D call. The CDR3 sequence is 14 residues long. Per the germline V gene, CDR1 is MNHEY and CDR2 is SVGEGT. Trimming cost V 4 bases and J 2 bases, with 8 bases left between them. The CDR3 bases are TGTGCCAGCAGTTTACGCCGAAACACCGGGGAGCTGTTTTTT. Translation: CASSLRRNTGELFF.

This clonotype was counted a few times. The rearrangement joins TRBV6-2 or TRBV6-3 to TRBJ2-5, with no clear D. The CDR3 has 15 residues. Germline assignment: CDR1 MNHEY and CDR2 SVGEGT. V lost 0 bases and J 5 bases, leaving 13 bases between the germline ends. CDR3 in amino acids: CASSYSDPPEETQYF. As DNA, the CDR3 is TGTGCCAGCAGTTACTCGGACCCTCCCGAGGAGACCCAGTACTTC.

This clonotype was observed at least ten times. The rearrangement links TRBV7-2 to TRBJ2-1; maybe TRBD1 (5 bases). Germline CDR1 and CDR2: SGHTA and FQGNSA. V lost 7 bases, J lost 0 bases, and 13 bases lay in between. The CDR3 loop spans 15 amino acids. DNA of the CDR3: TGTGCCAGCAAGTTACAGGTTAGCTCCTACAATGAGCAGTTCTTC. Encoded protein: CASKLQVSSYNEQFF. Full variable domain (rest looked up from reference TRBV7-2 and TRBJ2-1): GAGVSQSPSNKVTEKGKDVELRCDPISGHTALYWYRQSLGQGLEFLIYFQGNSAPDKSGLPSDRFSAERTGGSVSTLTIQRTQQEDSAVYLCASKLQVSSYNEQFFGPGTRLTVL.

This clonotype was seen many times. The chain couples TRBV29-1 to TRBJ2-1; 7 bases are shared with TRBD2. The CDR3 covers 15 residues. Germline assignment: CDR1 SQVTM and CDR2 ANQGSEA. With V trimmed by 7 bases and J by 2 bases, 11 bases remained unmatched. CDR3 in DNA: TGCAGCGCCTCGGGAGGACTCTTAACCTACAATGAGCAGTTCTTC. Its translation is CSASGGLLTYNEQFF.

This clonotype was seen a few times. V gene TRBV28 combines with J gene TRBJ1-4, with D possibly TRBD1 on 5 matching bases. Germline CDR1 is MDHEN and CDR2 is SYDVKM. The CDR3 totals 14 residues. V was cut by 7 bases and J by 8 bases, with 17 bases left in between. In DNA, the CDR3 is TGTGCCAGCATCCGCGGGGGGAGTAGCGAAAAACTGTTTTTT. This encodes CASIRGGSSEKLFF.

The V gene is TRBV28, the J gene TRBJ1-1; 9 nucleotides line up with TRBD1. The CDR3 length is 14 residues. Per the germline V gene, CDR1 is MDHEN and CDR2 is SYDVKM. J was trimmed by 5 bases and V by 5 bases; bases with no gene match: 6. The CDR3 DNA is TGTGCCAGCAGTCCGGGACAGGGCTGGACTGAAGCTTTCTTT. This encodes CASSPGQGWTEAFF.

This clonotype was seen repeatedly, ten times or more. CDR3 DNA sequence: TGCAGCGTTGAACTTCGAGGGACAGGGCTTTCCTACGAGCAGTACTTC. Encoded protein: CSVELRGTGLSYEQYF. The chain recombines TRBV29-1 with TRBJ2-7; 9 nucleotides agree with TRBD1. V shed 2 bases, J shed 1 base, and the junction held 9 bases outside the gene matches. CDR1 and CDR2 from the germline V gene are SQVTM and ANQGSEA. The CDR3 consists of 16 residues.

This clonotype was seen ten or more times. V is TRBV20-1 and J is TRBJ2-7; 11 bases fit TRBD2. Looked up from germline, CDR1 is DFQATT and CDR2 is SNEGSKA (reference sequence). The junction had 4 bases not matched to a gene; V was cut back by 5 bases and J by 1 base. The CDR3 spans 14 residues. The CDR3 nucleotides read TGCAGTGCTCCCGGGACTAGCGGATCCTACGAGCAGTACTTC. As protein: CSAPGTSGSYEQYF.

The gene calls are TRBV6-6 and TRBJ2-2; no clear D. There are 14 residues in the CDR3. Germline loops: CDR1 MNHNY, CDR2 SVGAGI (reference sequence). The V gene lost 0 bases and the J gene lost 5 bases, with 7 bases spanning the gap. The CDR3 sequence: CASSYSSGTGELFF. In DNA form, the CDR3 reads TGTGCCAGCAGTTACTCGAGTGGTACCGGGGAGCTGTTTTTT.

This clonotype was seen at least ten times. The genes are TRBV20-1 and TRBJ2-5; the match to TRBD2 covers 8 bases. The CDR3 has 15 residues. Unmatched junction bases numbered 9, after V lost 1 base and J lost 5 bases. Germline-derived CDR1 and CDR2 are DFQATT and SNEGSKA (reference sequence). The chain's CDR3 is CSARAPSGQGETQYF. The CDR3, as DNA: TGCAGTGCTAGAGCCCCTAGCGGGCAGGGGGAGACCCAGTACTTC.

This clonotype appeared many times. V is TRBV2 and J is TRBJ2-7; D remains unclear. The V end lost 4 bases, the J end lost 5 bases, and 6 bases lay between the germline ends. The CDR3 is 11 amino acids. From germline, CDR1 is SNHLY and CDR2 FYNNEI. Written as DNA, the CDR3 is TGTGCCAGCAGTGCGGGTGACGAGCAGTACTTC. Its translation: CASSAGDEQYF.

The CDR3 here is CAISDQGTSAGDTQYF. As DNA, the CDR3 is TGTGCCATCAGTGATCAAGGGACTAGCGCAGGAGATACGCAGTATTTT. V and J are TRBV10-3 and TRBJ2-3; 10 nucleotides line up with TRBD2. This CDR3 spans 16 amino acids. Germline V gives CDR1 ENHRY, CDR2 SYGVKD. J gave up 5 bases and V 3 bases, and 8 bases lay outside the gene matches.

This clonotype was recorded at least ten times. The genes are TRBV18 and TRBJ1-4, with 7 bases aligning to TRBD1. This CDR3 spans 15 amino acids. Unmatched junction bases numbered 9, after V lost 5 bases and J lost 6 bases. Germline CDR1 KGHSH, CDR2 LQKENI. CDR3 DNA: TGTGCCAGCTCAGACTCGACAGGGCGATATGAAAAACTGTTTTTT. It yields the protein CASSDSTGRYEKLFF.

The rearrangement uses TRBV3-1 and TRBJ2-3; 8 positions agree with TRBD2. This CDR3 has 17 residues. J was trimmed by 2 bases and V by 1 base; bases with no gene match: 8. Germline V gene data show CDR1 as LGHDT and CDR2 as YNNKEL (reference sequence). CDR3 coding DNA: TGTGCCAGCAGCCAAGCCGGGACTAGATCCCTCACAGATACGCAGTATTTT. This sequence encodes CASSQAGTRSLTDTQYF.

The V gene is TRBV7-2, the J gene TRBJ2-5; TRBD2 aligns across 8 bases. CDR3 length: 16 residues. With 4 bases clipped from V and 4 bases from J, the junction kept 11 bases outside the gene matches. CDR1 and CDR2 from the germline V gene are SGHTA and FQGNSA. CDR3 sequence (DNA): TGTGCCAGCAGCTCCGCGCCCTTAGCGGGATTAGAGACCCAGTACTTC. Amino acid sequence: CASSSAPLAGLETQYF.

This clonotype was detected a few times. The V gene is TRBV18, the J gene TRBJ2-1; 7 bases are a match to TRBD2. After removal of 1 base from V and 0 bases from J, the junction contained 3 bases not matched to a gene. This CDR3 has 16 amino acids. Germline CDR1 is KGHSH and CDR2 is LQKENI. The CDR3 nucleotides read TGTGCCAGCTCACCACAAGCGGGAAGCTCCTACAATGAGCAGTTCTTC. Translating it yields CASSPQAGSSYNEQFF.

CDR3 nucleotide sequence: TGTGCCAGCAGTTGGGGTACAGCCACGGGGGAGCAGTACTTC. Its protein product is CASSWGTATGEQYF. The rearrangement links TRBV27 to TRBJ2-7; D possibly corresponds to TRBD2 (5 bases). The CDR3 contains 14 residues. The germline CDR1 and CDR2 sequences are MNHEY and SMNVEV (reference sequence). Trimming removed 4 bases from V and 7 bases from J, with 17 bases in between.